This is a list of T cell receptor beta chains from one sample in a study of blood T cell repertoires in COVID-19. Some clones are missing from TCRdb's copy, which holds only in-frame ones; the method was immunoSEQ multiplex PCR. The repertoire has some 60,000 clones, approximately 90% of them found once; the top ten carry roughly 6.2%. Sequencing input: peripheral blood. The receptors come from a man aged 35-49 years with acute or convalescent COVID-19. The CDR3 runs from the conserved cysteine through the conserved F or W. D genes are given only for firm matches. Rows may omit the clone size; those that give it use once, few, many or a size class.

clone_size j_call d_call v_call cdr3_nt cdr3_aa
- TRBJ1-2 TRBD1 TRBV6-1 TGTGCCAGCAGTGCTCAAACGGGACAGAATTACTATGGCTACACCTTC CASSAQTGQNYYGYTF
- TRBJ1-1 - TRBV29-1 TGCAGCGTTGAAGGTCGGAGGCCAGGATCCCCGAACACTGAAGCTTTCTTT CSVEGRRPGSPNTEAFF
few TRBJ2-1 - TRBV7-8 TGTGCCAGCAGCTTAGGTTCAGGGGACAATGAGCAGTTCTTC CASSLGSGDNEQFF
- TRBJ2-7 - TRBV2 TGTGCCAGCAGCGGAGGACTCGACTACGAGCAGTACTTC CASSGGLDYEQYF
once TRBJ2-1 TRBD2 TRBV9 TGTGCCAGCAGCGTAGGAGCGGGAGGGATATATGAGCAGTTCTTC CASSVGAGGIYEQFF
- TRBJ2-2 - TRBV25-1 TGTGCCAGCAGTGACCGGGACACCGCGAACACCGGGGAGCTGTTTTTT CASSDRDTANTGELFF
- TRBJ2-3 - TRBV5-6 TGTGCCAGCAGCTTAGGCAGGGATGACGATACGCAGTATTTT CASSLGRDDDTQYF
- TRBJ2-1 TRBD2 TRBV11-3 TGTGCCAGCAGTACTAGCGGGAGGGCCGATGAGCAGTTCTTC CASSTSGRADEQFF
few TRBJ2-5 TRBD2 TRBV25-1 TGTGCCAGCAGTGAGCCTAGCGGGAGAGCTGGAAGAGAGACCCAGTACTTC CASSEPSGRAGRETQYF
- TRBJ2-1 - TRBV7-6 TGTGCCAGCAGCAACACACTAGCAAAATACAATGAGCAGTTCTTC CASSNTLAKYNEQFF
- TRBJ2-1 - TRBV5-4 TGTGCCAGCAGTTCGGACAGACAGTTATCCTACAATGAGCAGTTCTTC CASSSDRQLSYNEQFF
once TRBJ1-1 TRBD1 TRBV2 TGTGCCAGCAGAGCATGGGACAGTATGAACACTGAAGCTTTCTTT CASRAWDSMNTEAFF
few TRBJ1-1 - TRBV30 TGTGCCTGGAGTTCCGCAGGGCGGTACACTGAAGCTTTCTTT CAWSSAGRYTEAFF
- TRBJ1-2 - TRBV29-1 TGCAGCGTTGGAACCGGCGGTTTCAATCCTAACTATGGCTACACCTTC CSVGTGGFNPNYGYTF
- TRBJ2-1 TRBD2 TRBV30 TGTGCCTGGGAAGCGGGAGGTATCAACAATGAGCAGTTCTTC CAWEAGGINNEQFF
- TRBJ1-4 - TRBV9 TGTGCCAGCAGTGAGTTTGCAACTAATGAAAAACTGTTTTTT CASSEFATNEKLFF
- TRBJ1-3 - TRBV2 TGTGCCAGTTTTACAGGGAGAGGCTCTGGAAACACCATATATTTT CASFTGRGSGNTIYF
- TRBJ2-5 - TRBV7-9 TGTGCCAGCAGCTTCGGCGGGTCGCCCGGAGGGACCCAGTACTTC CASSFGGSPGGTQYF
- TRBJ1-5 - TRBV19 TGTGCCAGTAGTAACCAGGCTATTAGCAATCAGCCCCAGCATTTT CASSNQAISNQPQHF
- TRBJ2-3 TRBD2 TRBV3-1/TRBV3-2 TGTGCCAGCAGCCCTACCGGGACTAGCGGGAGTTCGCAGTATTTT CASSPTGTSGSSQYF
- TRBJ2-7 TRBD2 TRBV30 TGTGCCTGGGCGTTAGCGGGTTCCGCCTACGAGCAGTACTTC CAWALAGSAYEQYF
- TRBJ1-3 - TRBV30 TGTGCCTGGAGCAGGGGATCCGGAAACACCATATATTTT CAWSRGSGNTIYF
- TRBJ2-3 TRBD2 TRBV7-6 TGTGCCAGCAGTCAAACGCCGGGACTAGAATCGTATACGCAGTATTTT CASSQTPGLESYTQYF
- TRBJ2-1 TRBD2 TRBV19 TGTGCCAGTAGCCGGGGGGGACTAGCGGGAGGCCCGGGCTACAATGAGCAGTTCTTC CASSRGGLAGGPGYNEQFF
- TRBJ1-2 TRBD1 TRBV27 TGTGCCACAGGGACAGTCAACAACTATGGCTACACCTTC CATGTVNNYGYTF
- TRBJ1-5 TRBD1 TRBV3-1/TRBV3-2 TGTGCCAGCAGCCGGGACAGGGATCAGCCCCAGCATTTT CASSRDRDQPQHF
- TRBJ1-3 TRBD1 TRBV4-1 TGCGCCAGCAGCCAGTCCCTCCTAGGGGGCACTGGAAACACCATATATTTT CASSQSLLGGTGNTIYF
- TRBJ1-4 - TRBV9 TGTGCCAGCAGCGCCCGACCCCGCGGGACCGAGAATGAAAAACTGTTTTTT CASSARPRGTENEKLFF
- TRBJ2-2 TRBD2 TRBV7-2 TGTGCCAGCAGCTTAAGACTAGCGTACACCGGGGAGCTGTTTTTT CASSLRLAYTGELFF
many TRBJ2-5 TRBD2 TRBV11-2 TGTGCCAGCAGCTTAGAGGCGGGAGGGATGGGGACCCAGTACTTC CASSLEAGGMGTQYF
few TRBJ1-2 TRBD1 TRBV6-5 TGTGCCAGCAGTGACTCAGGGGGCGCATTTTATGGCTACACCTTC CASSDSGGAFYGYTF
- TRBJ2-1 - TRBV30 TGTGCCTGGAGTAAGGTAGCTAGGAATGAGCAGTTCTTC CAWSKVARNEQFF
- TRBJ2-7 TRBD2 TRBV24-1 TGTGCCACCGCCCAGGCGGGAGGGCCGTACGAGCAGTACTTC CATAQAGGPYEQYF
- TRBJ2-1 TRBD2 TRBV24-1 TGTGCCACCAGTGACCACACTAGCGGGAGTCTCAATGAGCAGTTCTTC CATSDHTSGSLNEQFF
- TRBJ2-7 TRBD1 TRBV5-4 TGTGCCAGCAGCCAGGGGGCTAGTGTACAATGGGACGAGCAGTACTTC CASSQGASVQWDEQYF
once TRBJ2-5 TRBD1 TRBV24-1 TGTGCCACCAGGGAAGACAGGGGGGAGACCCAGTACTTC CATREDRGETQYF
- TRBJ1-2 - TRBV27 TGTGCCAGCAGTCCTTTATACCCGGCTAACTATGGCTACACCTTC CASSPLYPANYGYTF
- TRBJ1-1 TRBD1 TRBV12-3/TRBV12-4 TGTGCCAGCAGTCAACAGGGGGCGACTGAAGCTTTCTTT CASSQQGATEAFF
- TRBJ1-6 TRBD1 TRBV9 TGTGCCAGCAGCTCGAGACAGGGGGCCGTTTCACCCCTCCACTTT CASSSRQGAVSPLHF
- TRBJ2-7 TRBD2 TRBV3-1/TRBV3-2 TGTGCCAGCAGCCAAGATAACCTAGCGGGGACCATTAGCGAGCAGTACTTC CASSQDNLAGTISEQYF
- TRBJ2-1 TRBD2 TRBV27 TGTGCCAGCAGTTGGACTAGCGGGAGGAATGAGCAGTTCTTC CASSWTSGRNEQFF
- TRBJ2-7 TRBD1 TRBV7-9 TGTGCCAGCAGCTCCCCCGGGACAGGCCCCTACGAGCAGTACTTC CASSSPGTGPYEQYF
- TRBJ2-1 TRBD2 TRBV5-1 TGCGCCAGCAGCTGGGGGAATAGCGGGAGGCTCTACAATGAGCAGTTCTTC CASSWGNSGRLYNEQFF
- TRBJ1-3 - TRBV5-6 TGTGCCAGCAGCCCCATCCCAGGCATCTCTGGAAACACCATATATTTT CASSPIPGISGNTIYF
- TRBJ2-1 TRBD2 TRBV3-1/TRBV3-2 TGTGCCAGCAGCTTGGGACTAGCGGGACCCAATGAGCAGTTCTTC CASSLGLAGPNEQFF
- TRBJ2-3 - TRBV6-4 TGTGCCAGCAGTGACTTAGGAGCAGATACGCAGTATTTT CASSDLGADTQYF
- TRBJ2-1 - TRBV11-2 TGTGCCAGCAGCGGAATTAGCGATGAGCAGTTCTTC CASSGISDEQFF
once TRBJ2-1 - TRBV27 TGTGCCAGCAGTTCCTATAGCGCCGATTACAATGAGCAGTTCTTC CASSSYSADYNEQFF
- TRBJ2-1 TRBD2 TRBV7-9 TGTGCCAGCAGCTTGACGACTAGCGGGGATAATGAGCAGTTCTTC CASSLTTSGDNEQFF
- TRBJ1-5 - TRBV2 TGTGCCAGCAGTGAGGGAGGGGCTAACAATCAGCCCCAGCATTTT CASSEGGANNQPQHF
- TRBJ1-1 - TRBV11-3 TGTGCCAGCAGCGCTGGACTGGCGAACACTGAAGCTTTCTTT CASSAGLANTEAFF
- TRBJ1-1 - TRBV4-2 TGTGCCAGCAGCCAAGATGGCGGGGCAGCTTTCTTT CASSQDGGAAFF
- TRBJ2-4 - TRBV19 TGTGCCAGTAGTATCAGTAGAGGCAAAAACATTCAGTACTTC CASSISRGKNIQYF
- TRBJ2-6 TRBD2 TRBV9 TGTGCCAGCAGTGCTACCGTCGGGACTAGCGGGAGAATCTCTGGGGCCAACGTCCTGACTTTC CASSATVGTSGRISGANVLTF
- TRBJ1-2 - TRBV12-3/TRBV12-4 TGTGCCAGCAGCCCACAGTTTTTGGGTGGCTACACCTTC CASSPQFLGGYTF
- TRBJ1-1 - TRBV18 TGTGCCAGCTCACCATCCCAGGGTGAAGCTTTCTTT CASSPSQGEAFF
- TRBJ2-7 TRBD2 TRBV7-2 TGTGCCGGCAGCCAGACTAGCGGGAGGTTCCACGAGCAGTACTTC CAGSQTSGRFHEQYF
- TRBJ1-1 - TRBV30 TGTGCCTGTACATGGGGGCTTGGCACTGAAGCTTTCTTT CACTWGLGTEAFF